One and the same sample provided the 10 T cell receptor beta chains below, sequenced in a study of CD8 T cells in ankylosing spondylitis (dated by TCRdb to the late 2010s). Library generation was performed with 5' RACE. The reads were generated on an Illumina HiSeq 2500. TCRdb itself trimmed the public reads at Q25 with fastp, ran MiXCR and retained productive beta chains. Every CDR3 protein is listed once, alongside the most common genes and DNA of its rows. For this sample there are around 210,000 distinct CDR3 sequences; under 8.5% appear just once. Approximately 5% of the sample lies in the top ten. Sequenced material: blood, either unsorted or a sorted T cell fraction (not recorded which). The receptors were gathered from a female donor with ankylosing spondylitis or in good health (not recorded which).

This clonotype was seen repeatedly, ten times or more. This rearrangement joins TRBV9 to TRBJ2-7, with 7 bases fitting TRBD2. Germline trimming cut 0 bases from V and 2 bases from J; bases unmatched to any gene: 5. The CDR3 is 15 residues long. Germline CDR1 reads SGDLS; CDR2 reads YYNGEE. The CDR3 sequence is CASSVGWLAAYEQYF. DNA for the CDR3: TGTGCCAGCAGCGTAGGTTGGCTAGCGGCCTACGAGCAGTACTTC.

This clonotype was seen ten or more times. CDR3 protein: CSVATNPKNTEAFF. CDR3 in DNA: TGCAGCGTCGCTACCAATCCGAAGAACACTGAAGCTTTCTTT. This sequence joins TRBV29-1 and TRBJ1-1; D is unclear. The V end was cut by 6 bases, the J end by 1 base, with 15 bases between. Germline values: CDR1 SQVTM, CDR2 ANQGSEA. The CDR3 extends over 14 amino acids.

This clonotype was detected a few times. This rearrangement joins TRBV3-1 to TRBJ2-1; D not resolved. Trimming took off 5 bases at V and 7 bases at J, with 9 bases between the two ends. The germline V gene encodes CDR1 LGHDT and CDR2 YNNKEL (reference sequence). The CDR3 extends over 12 amino acids. CDR3 bases: TGTGCCAGCAGCGACCCCTTTAATGAGCAGTTCTTC. It codes for CASSDPFNEQFF.

The genes are TRBV30 and TRBJ2-2, with 10 bases aligning to TRBD2. V trimming: 0 bases; J trimming: 2 bases; junction bases outside the gene matches: 3. The CDR3 is 16 amino acids. Germline CDR1 reads GTSNPN; CDR2 reads SVGIG (reference sequence). As DNA, the CDR3 is TGTGCCTGGAGTGTGGCTAGCGGGAGAAACACCGGGGAGCTGTTTTTT. Translation: CAWSVASGRNTGELFF.

This clonotype came up many times. The chain has TRBV5-1 and TRBJ2-1; 13 positions agree with TRBD2. J gave up 11 bases and V 4 bases, and 6 bases lay outside the gene matches. Germline V gives CDR1 SGHRS, CDR2 YFSETQ. CDR3 length: 14 residues. CDR3: CASSGRTSGSQQFF. CDR3 nucleotides: TGCGCCAGCAGCGGACGGACTAGCGGGAGTCAGCAGTTCTTC.

CDR3 amino acids: CSVRQAEETQYF. The DNA for the CDR3 is TGCAGCGTTAGACAGGCCGAAGAGACCCAGTACTTC. The rearrangement uses TRBV29-1 and TRBJ2-5; possibly TRBD1 for D (6 bases). The V gene lost 5 bases and the J gene lost 3 bases, with 10 bases spanning the gap. This CDR3 region has 12 residues. Germline CDR1 SQVTM, CDR2 ANQGSEA.

This clonotype came up a few times. The chain uses TRBV7-2 and TRBJ1-2; D not certain. The germline V gene encodes CDR1 SGHTA and CDR2 FQGNSA. This CDR3 is 14 amino acids long. V was clipped by 0 bases and J by 2 bases, with 7 bases between them. The CDR3 loop is CASSLAGQNYGYTF. CDR3 nucleotide sequence: TGTGCCAGCAGCTTAGCTGGCCAAAACTATGGCTACACCTTC. Variable domain in full (rest from reference TRBV7-2 and TRBJ1-2): GAGVSQSPSNKVTEKGKDVELRCDPISGHTALYWYRQSLGQGLEFLIYFQGNSAPDKSGLPSDRFSAERTGGSVSTLTIQRTQQEDSAVYLCASSLAGQNYGYTFGSGTRLTVV.

This clonotype has just a few counts. The V and J genes are TRBV18 and TRBJ2-5; D remains ambiguous. V gave up 3 bases and J gave up 5 bases, with 25 bases separating them. Germline V lookup: CDR1 KGHSH, CDR2 LQKENI. This CDR3 is 18 amino acids long. The CDR3 protein is CASSPTTGEASSLETQYF. The DNA of the CDR3 is TGTGCCAGCTCACCTACAACCGGTGAGGCCTCCTCGCTGGAGACCCAGTACTTC.

This clonotype was seen at least ten times. The chain is built from TRBV3-1 and TRBJ2-3; D is ambiguous. Germline assignment: CDR1 LGHDT and CDR2 YNNKEL (reference sequence). With 2 bases removed from V and 3 bases from J, the gap between germline ends came to 6 bases. The length of the CDR3 is 13 residues. CDR3 amino acids: CASSQYVTDTQYF. DNA for the CDR3: TGTGCCAGCAGCCAATACGTAACAGATACGCAGTATTTT.

As to this clonotype: An end of the junction differs from the germline gene, which may be a read error. This chain joins TRBV4-3 and TRBJ1-1, with D unclear. This CDR3 is 15 amino acids long. Germline V gene lookup returns CDR1 LGHNA and CDR2 YSLEER. This CDR3 is CASSQVNFGNTETFF. CDR3 DNA sequence: TGCGCCAGTAGCCAAGTCAATTTCGGGAACACTGAAACTTTCTTT.